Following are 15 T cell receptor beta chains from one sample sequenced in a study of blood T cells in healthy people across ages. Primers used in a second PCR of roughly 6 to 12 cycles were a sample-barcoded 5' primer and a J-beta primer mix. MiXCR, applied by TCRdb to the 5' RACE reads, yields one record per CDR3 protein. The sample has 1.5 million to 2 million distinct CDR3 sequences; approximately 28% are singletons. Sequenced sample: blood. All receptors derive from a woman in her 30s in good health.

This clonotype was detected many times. CDR3 DNA: TGCAGTGCCCGCCGCGGGCAGTCTTCCTACGAGCAGTACTTC. Protein product: CSARRGQSSYEQYF. The chain links TRBV20-1 to TRBJ2-7, with D possibly matching TRBD2 (5 bases). Per the germline V gene, CDR1 is DFQATT and CDR2 is SNEGSKA (reference sequence). V gave up 6 bases and J gave up 1 base, with 16 bases separating them. CDR3 length: 14 amino acids.

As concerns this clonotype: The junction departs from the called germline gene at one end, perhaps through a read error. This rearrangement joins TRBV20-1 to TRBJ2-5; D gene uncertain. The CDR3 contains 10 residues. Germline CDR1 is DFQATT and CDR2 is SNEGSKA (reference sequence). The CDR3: CGALEETQYF. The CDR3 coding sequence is TGCGGTGCGTTGGAAGAGACCCAGTACTTC.

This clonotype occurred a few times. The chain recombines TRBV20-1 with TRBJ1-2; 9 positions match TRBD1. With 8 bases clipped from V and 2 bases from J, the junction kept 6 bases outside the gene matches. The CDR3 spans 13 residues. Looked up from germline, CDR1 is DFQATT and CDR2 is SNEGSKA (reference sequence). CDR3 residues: CSHRDRANYGYTF. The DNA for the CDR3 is TGCAGTCACCGGGACAGGGCGAACTATGGCTACACCTTC.

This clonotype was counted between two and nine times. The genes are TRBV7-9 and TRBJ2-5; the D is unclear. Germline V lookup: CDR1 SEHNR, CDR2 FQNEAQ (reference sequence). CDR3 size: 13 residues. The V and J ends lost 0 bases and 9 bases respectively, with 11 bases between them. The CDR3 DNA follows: TGTGCCAGCAGCTTAGCGGTCGATGCCGCCCAGTACTTC. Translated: CASSLAVDAAQYF.

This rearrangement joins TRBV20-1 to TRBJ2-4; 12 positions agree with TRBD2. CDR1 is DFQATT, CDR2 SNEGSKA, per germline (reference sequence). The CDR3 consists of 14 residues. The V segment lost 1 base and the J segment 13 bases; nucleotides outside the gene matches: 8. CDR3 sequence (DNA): TGCAGTGCTAGAGTCCCTAGCGGGGGGGGAGAGCAGTACTTC. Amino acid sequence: CSARVPSGGGEQYF.

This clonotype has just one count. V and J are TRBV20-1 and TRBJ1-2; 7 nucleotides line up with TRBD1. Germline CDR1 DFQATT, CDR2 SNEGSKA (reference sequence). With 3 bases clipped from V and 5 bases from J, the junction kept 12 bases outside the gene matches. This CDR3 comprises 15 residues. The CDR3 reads CSARGSGTAIYGYTF. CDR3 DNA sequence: TGCAGTGCTAGGGGATCCGGGACAGCAATTTATGGCTACACCTTC.

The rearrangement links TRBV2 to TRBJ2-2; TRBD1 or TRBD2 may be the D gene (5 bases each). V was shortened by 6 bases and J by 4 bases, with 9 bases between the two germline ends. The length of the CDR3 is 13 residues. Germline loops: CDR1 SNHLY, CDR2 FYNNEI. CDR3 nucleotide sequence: TGTGCCAGCAGGGGGGATGCCACCGGGGAGCTGTTTTTT. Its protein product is CASRGDATGELFF. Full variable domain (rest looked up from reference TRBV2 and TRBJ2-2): EPEVTQTPSHQVTQMGQEVILRCVPISNHLYFYWYRQILGQKVEFLVSFYNNEISEKSEIFDDQFSVERPDGSNFTLKIRSTKLEDSAMYFCASRGDATGELFFGEGSRLTVL.

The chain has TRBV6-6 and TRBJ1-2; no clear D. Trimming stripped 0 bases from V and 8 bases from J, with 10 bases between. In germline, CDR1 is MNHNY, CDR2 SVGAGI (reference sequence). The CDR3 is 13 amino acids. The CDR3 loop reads CASSYSGPAGYTF. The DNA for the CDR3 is TGTGCCAGCAGTTACTCAGGGCCGGCGGGCTACACCTTC.

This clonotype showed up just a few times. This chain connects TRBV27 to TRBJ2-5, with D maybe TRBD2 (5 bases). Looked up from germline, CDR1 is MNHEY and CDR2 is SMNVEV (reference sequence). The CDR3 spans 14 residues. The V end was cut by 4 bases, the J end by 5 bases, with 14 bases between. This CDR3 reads CASSWTPEAETQYF. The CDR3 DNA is TGTGCCAGCAGTTGGACTCCCGAGGCGGAGACCCAGTACTTC.

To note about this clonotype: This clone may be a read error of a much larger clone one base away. For the CDR3, the DNA is TGTGCCAGCAGCGCCCTCAGTTTGGGGAGCCGGGAGACCCAGTTCTTC. Amino acid sequence: CASSALSLGSRETQFF. This chain connects TRBV11-2 to TRBJ2-1; tentatively, D is TRBD2 (6 bases). The CDR3 length is 16 residues. The V end was cut by 5 bases, the J end by 13 bases, with 27 bases between. The germline V gene encodes CDR1 SGHAT and CDR2 FQNNGV.

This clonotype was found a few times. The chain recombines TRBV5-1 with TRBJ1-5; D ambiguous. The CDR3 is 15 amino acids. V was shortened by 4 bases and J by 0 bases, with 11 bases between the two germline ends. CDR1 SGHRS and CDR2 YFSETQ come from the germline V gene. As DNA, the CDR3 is TGCGCCAGCAGCCCGGACGGTGATAGCAATCAGCCCCAGCATTTT. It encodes CASSPDGDSNQPQHF.

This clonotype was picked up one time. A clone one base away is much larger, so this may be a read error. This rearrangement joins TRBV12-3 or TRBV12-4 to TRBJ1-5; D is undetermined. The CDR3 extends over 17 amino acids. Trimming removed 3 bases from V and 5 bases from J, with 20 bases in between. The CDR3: CASSFSGIEGWDQPQHF. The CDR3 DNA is TGTGCCAGCAGTTTTTCGGGTATAGAGGGTTGGGATCAGCCCCAGCATTTT.

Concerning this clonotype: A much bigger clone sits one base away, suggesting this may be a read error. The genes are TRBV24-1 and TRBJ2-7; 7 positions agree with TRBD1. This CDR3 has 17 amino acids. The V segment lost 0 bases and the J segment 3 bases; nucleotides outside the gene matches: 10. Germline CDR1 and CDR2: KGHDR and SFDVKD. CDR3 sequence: CATSDLLHHRGGYEQYF. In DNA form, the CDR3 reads TGTGCCACCAGTGATTTGCTCCATCACAGGGGTGGCTACGAGCAGTACTTC.

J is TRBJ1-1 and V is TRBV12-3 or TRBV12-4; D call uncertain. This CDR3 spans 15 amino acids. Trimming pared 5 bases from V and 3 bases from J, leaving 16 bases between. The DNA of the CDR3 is TGTGCCAGCAGTCTCGGGCGGACCTCGGACACTGAAGCTTTCTTT. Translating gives CASSLGRTSDTEAFF.

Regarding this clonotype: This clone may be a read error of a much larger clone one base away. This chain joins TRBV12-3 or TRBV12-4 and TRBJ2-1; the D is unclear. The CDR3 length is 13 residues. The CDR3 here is CAGSLRVHNEQFF. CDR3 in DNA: TGTGCCGGCAGTCTCCGGGTCCACAATGAGCAGTTCTTC.